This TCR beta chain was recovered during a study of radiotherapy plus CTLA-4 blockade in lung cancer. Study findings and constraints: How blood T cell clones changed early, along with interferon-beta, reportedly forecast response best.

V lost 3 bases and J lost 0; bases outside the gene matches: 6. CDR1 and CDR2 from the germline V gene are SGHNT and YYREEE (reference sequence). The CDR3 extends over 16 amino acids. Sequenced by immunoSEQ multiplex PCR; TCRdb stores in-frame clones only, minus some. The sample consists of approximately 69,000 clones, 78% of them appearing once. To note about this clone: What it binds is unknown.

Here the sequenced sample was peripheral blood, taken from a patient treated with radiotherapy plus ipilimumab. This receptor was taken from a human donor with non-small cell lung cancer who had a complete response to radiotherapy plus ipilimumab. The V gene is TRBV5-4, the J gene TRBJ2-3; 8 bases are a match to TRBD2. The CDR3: CASSSGTSGSTDTQYF. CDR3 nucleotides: TGTGCCAGCAGCTCGGGTACTAGCGGTAGCACAGATACGCAGTATTTT.